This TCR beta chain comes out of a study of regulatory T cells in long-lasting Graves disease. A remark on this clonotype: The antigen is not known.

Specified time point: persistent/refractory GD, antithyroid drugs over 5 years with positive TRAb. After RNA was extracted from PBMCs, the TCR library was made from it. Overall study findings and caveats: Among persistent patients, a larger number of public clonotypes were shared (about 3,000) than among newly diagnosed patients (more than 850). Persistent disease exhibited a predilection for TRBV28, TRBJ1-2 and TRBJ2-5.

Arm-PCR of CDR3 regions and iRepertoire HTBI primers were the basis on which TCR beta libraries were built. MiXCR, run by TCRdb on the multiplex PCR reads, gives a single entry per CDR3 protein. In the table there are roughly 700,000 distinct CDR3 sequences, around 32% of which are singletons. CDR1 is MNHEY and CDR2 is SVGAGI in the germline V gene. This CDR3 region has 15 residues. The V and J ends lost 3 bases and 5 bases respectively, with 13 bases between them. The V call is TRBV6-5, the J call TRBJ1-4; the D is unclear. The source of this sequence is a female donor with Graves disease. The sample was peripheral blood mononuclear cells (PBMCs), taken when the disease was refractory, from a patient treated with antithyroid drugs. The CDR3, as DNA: TGTGCCAGCAGTTATTATCCAGGCCCGAATGAAAAACTGTTTTTT. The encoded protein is CASSYYPGPNEKLFF.